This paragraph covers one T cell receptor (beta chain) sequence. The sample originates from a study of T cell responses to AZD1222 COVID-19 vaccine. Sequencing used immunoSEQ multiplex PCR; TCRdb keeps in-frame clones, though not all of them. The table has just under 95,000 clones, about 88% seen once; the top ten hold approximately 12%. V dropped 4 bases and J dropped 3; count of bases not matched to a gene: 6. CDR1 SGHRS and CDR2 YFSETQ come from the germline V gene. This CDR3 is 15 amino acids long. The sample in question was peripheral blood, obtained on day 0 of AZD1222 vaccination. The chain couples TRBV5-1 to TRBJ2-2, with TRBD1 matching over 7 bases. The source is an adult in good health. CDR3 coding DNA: TGCGCCAGCAGCCGACAGGGAAGGGACACCGGGGAGCTGTTTTTT. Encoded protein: CASSRQGRDTGELFF.